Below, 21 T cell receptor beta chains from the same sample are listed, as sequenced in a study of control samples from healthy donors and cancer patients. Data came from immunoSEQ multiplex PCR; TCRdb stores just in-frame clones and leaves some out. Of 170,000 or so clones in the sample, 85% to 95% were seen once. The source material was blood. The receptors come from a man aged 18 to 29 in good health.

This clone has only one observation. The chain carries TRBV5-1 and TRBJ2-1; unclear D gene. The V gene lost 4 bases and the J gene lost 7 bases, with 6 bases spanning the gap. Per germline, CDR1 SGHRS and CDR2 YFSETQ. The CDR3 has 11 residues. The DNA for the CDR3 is TGCGCCAGCAGCATGGGGAATGAGCAGTTCTTC. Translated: CASSMGNEQFF.

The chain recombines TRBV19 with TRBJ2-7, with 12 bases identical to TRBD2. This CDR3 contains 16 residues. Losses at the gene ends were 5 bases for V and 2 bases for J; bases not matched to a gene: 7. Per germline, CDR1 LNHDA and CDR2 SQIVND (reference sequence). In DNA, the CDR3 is TGTGCCAGTAGTTCCAGGACTAGCGGGAATACCTACGAGCAGTACTTC. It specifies CASSSRTSGNTYEQYF.

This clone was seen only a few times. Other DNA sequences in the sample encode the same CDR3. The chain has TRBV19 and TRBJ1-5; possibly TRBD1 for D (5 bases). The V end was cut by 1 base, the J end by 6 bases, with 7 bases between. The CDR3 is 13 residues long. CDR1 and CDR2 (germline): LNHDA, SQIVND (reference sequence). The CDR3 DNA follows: TGTGCCAGTAGTATAGGGGGCGGTCAGCCCCAGCATTTT. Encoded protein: CASSIGGGQPQHF.

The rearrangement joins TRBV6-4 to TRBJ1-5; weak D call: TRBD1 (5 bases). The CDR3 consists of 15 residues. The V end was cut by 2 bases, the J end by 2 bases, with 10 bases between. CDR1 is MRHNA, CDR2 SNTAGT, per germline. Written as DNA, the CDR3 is TGTGCCAGCAGTGACCCGGGACGGCGCAATCAGCCCCAGCATTTT. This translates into CASSDPGRRNQPQHF.

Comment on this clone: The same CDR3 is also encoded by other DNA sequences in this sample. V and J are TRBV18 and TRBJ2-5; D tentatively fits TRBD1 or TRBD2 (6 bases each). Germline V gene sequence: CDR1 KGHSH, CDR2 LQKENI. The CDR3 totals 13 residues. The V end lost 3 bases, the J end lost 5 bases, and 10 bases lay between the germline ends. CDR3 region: CASSPQGRETQYF. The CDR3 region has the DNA TGTGCCAGCTCACCCCAGGGGAGGGAGACCCAGTACTTC.

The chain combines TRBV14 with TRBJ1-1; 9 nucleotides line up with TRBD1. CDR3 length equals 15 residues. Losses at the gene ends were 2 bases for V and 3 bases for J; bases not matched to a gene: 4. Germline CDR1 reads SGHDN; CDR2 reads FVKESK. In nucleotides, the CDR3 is TGTGCCAGCAGCCAATTGACAGGGGGAGACACTGAAGCTTTCTTT. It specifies CASSQLTGGDTEAFF.

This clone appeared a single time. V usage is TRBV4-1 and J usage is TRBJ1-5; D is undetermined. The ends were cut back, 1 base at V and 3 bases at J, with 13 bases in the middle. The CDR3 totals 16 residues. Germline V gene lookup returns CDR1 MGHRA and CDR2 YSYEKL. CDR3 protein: CASSQAVFVVNQPQHF. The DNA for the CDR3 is TGCGCCAGCAGCCAAGCCGTATTTGTCGTCAATCAGCCCCAGCATTTT.

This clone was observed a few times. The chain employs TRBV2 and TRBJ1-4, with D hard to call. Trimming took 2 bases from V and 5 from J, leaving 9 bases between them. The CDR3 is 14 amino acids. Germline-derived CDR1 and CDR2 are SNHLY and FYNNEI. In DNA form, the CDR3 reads TGTGCCAGCAGTGAACTGCAGTGGAATGAAAAACTGTTTTTT. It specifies CASSELQWNEKLFF. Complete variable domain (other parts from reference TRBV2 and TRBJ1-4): EPEVTQTPSHQVTQMGQEVILRCVPISNHLYFYWYRQILGQKVEFLVSFYNNEISEKSEIFDDQFSVERPDGSNFTLKIRSTKLEDSAMYFCASSELQWNEKLFFGSGTQLSVL.

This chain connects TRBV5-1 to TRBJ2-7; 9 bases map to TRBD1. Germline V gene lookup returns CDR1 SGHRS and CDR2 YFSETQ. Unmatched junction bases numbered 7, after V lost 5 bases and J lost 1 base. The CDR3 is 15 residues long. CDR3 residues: CASRPPGQGSYEQYF. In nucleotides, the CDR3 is TGCGCCAGCAGACCGCCTGGACAGGGGTCCTACGAGCAGTACTTC.

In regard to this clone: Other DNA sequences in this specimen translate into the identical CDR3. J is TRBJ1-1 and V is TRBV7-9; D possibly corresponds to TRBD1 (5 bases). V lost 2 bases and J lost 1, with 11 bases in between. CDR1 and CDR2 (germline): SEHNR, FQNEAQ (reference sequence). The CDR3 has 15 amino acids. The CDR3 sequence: CASSLPRQGNTEAFF. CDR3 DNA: TGTGCCAGCAGCTTACCGCGGCAGGGGAACACTGAAGCTTTCTTT.

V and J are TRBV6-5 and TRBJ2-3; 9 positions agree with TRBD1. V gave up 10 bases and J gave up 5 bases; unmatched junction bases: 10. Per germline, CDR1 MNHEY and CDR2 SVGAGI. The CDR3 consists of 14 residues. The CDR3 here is CATADRGGIDTQYF. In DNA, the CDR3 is TGTGCCACCGCGGACAGGGGAGGAATAGATACGCAGTATTTT.

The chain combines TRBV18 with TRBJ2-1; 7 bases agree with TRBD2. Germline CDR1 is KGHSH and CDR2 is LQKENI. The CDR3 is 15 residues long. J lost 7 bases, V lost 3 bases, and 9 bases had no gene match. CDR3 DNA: TGTGCCAGCTCACCGGCCGGGGGAGGGAGAAATGAGCAGTTCTTC. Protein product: CASSPAGGGRNEQFF.

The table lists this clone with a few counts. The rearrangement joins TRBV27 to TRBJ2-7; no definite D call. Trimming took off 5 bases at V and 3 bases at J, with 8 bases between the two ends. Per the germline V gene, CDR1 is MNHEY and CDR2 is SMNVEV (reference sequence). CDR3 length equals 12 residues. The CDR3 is CASSPPGYEQYF. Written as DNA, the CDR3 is TGTGCCAGCAGTCCCCCAGGCTACGAGCAGTACTTC.

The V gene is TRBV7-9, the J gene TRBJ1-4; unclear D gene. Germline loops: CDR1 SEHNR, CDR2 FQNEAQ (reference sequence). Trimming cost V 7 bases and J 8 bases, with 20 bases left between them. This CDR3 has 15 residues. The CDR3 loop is CASTQWNLVGEKLFF. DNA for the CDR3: TGTGCCAGCACCCAATGGAACCTGGTGGGGGAAAAACTGTTTTTT. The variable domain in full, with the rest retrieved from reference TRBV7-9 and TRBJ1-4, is DTGVSQNPRHKITKRGQNVTFRCDPISEHNRLYWYRQTLGQGPEFLTYFQNEAQLEKSRLLSDRFSAERPKGSFSTLEIQRTEQGDSAMYLCASTQWNLVGEKLFFGSGTQLSVL.

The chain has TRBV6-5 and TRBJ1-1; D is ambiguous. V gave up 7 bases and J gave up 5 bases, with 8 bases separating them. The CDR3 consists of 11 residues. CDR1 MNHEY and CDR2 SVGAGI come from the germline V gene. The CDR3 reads CASTLRTEAFF. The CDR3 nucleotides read TGTGCCAGCACTCTTCGGACTGAAGCTTTCTTT.

The CDR3 DNA reads TGTGCCAGCAGCCAAGATTCGGGGGGTTCAGCTTTCTTT. Protein product: CASSQDSGGSAFF. The chain carries TRBV14 and TRBJ1-1; D is perhaps TRBD1 (5 bases). CDR1 and CDR2 from the germline V gene are SGHDN and FVKESK. CDR3 length: 13 residues. Trimming stripped 0 bases from V and 10 bases from J, with 12 bases between.

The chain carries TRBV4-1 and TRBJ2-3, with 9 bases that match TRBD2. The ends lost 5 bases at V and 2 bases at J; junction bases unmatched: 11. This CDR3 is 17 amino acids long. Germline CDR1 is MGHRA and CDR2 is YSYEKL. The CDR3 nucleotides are TGCGCCAGCAGCTCCCCGGGTAGCGGGGGCGACACAGATACGCAGTATTTT. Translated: CASSSPGSGGDTDTQYF.

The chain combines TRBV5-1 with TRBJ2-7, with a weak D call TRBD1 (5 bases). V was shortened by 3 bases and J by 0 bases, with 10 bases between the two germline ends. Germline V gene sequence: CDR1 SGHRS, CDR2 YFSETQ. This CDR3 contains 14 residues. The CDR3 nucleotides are TGCGCCAGCAGCTCACGGACACCCTCCTACGAGCAGTACTTC. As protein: CASSSRTPSYEQYF.

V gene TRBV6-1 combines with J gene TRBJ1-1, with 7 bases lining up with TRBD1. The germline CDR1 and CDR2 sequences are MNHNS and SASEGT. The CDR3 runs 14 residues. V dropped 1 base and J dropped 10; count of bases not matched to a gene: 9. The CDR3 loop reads CASSEGGGGDTAFF. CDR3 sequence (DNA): TGTGCCAGCAGTGAAGGCGGAGGGGGCGATACAGCTTTCTTT.

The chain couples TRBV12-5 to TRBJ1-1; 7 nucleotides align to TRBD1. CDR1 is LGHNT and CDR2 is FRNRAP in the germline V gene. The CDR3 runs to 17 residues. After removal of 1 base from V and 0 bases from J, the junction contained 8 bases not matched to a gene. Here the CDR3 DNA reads TGTGCTAGTGGTTTGGAACGGGGAGGGGGCATGAACACTGAAGCTTTCTTT. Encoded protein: CASGLERGGGMNTEAFF.

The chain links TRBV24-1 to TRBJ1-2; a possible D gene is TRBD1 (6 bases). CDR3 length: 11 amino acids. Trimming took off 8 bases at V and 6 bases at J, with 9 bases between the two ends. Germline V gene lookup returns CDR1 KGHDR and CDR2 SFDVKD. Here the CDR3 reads CATTGGNGYTF. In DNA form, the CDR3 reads TGTGCCACCACGGGGGGCAATGGCTACACCTTC.